This T cell receptor beta chain was sequenced during a study of blood T cells in healthy people across ages. General observations from the study: Considered underestimates were the diversity estimates obtained from one million T cells. Observed TCR beta diversity showed a strong correlation with the percentage of naive T cells as measured by flow cytometry.

Primed by a sample-barcoded 5' primer and a J-beta primer mix, a second PCR proceeded for roughly 6 to 12 cycles. From the 5' RACE reads, TCRdb called clonotypes with MiXCR, one entry per CDR3 protein. The sample has 780,000 or so distinct CDR3 sequences; 45% to 70% are singletons. Germline loops: CDR1 SGHDN, CDR2 FVKESK. CDR3 length equals 13 residues. Trimming removed 3 bases at V and 8 bases at J, with 11 bases between. This clonotype was seen repeatedly, ten times or more. Its specificity is unknown. Sequencing used blood. This clonotype was sampled from a man aged 35 to 55 in good health. The chain uses TRBV14 and TRBJ2-1; D unclear. CDR3 in DNA: TGTGCCAGCAGCCAGATGTTACGCGATGAGCAGTTCTTC. Protein product: CASSQMLRDEQFF.